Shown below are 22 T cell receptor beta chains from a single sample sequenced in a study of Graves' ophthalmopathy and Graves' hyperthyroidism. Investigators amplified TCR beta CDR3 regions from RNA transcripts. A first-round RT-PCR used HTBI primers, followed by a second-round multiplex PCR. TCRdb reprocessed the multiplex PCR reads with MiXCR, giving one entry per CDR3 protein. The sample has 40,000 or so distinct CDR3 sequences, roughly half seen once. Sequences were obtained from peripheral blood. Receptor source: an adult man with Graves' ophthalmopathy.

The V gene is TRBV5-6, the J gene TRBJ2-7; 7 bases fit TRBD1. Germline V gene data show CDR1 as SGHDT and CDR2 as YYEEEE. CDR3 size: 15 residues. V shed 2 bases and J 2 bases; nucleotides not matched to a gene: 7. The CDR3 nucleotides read TGTGCCAGCAGCTTTGTGGGCAGGGGGACCTACGAGCAGTACTTC. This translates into CASSFVGRGTYEQYF.

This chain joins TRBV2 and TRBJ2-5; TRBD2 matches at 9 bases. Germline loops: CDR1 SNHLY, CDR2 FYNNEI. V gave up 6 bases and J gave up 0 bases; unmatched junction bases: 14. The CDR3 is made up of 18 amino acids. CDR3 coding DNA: TGTGCCAGCAGCGAGGCCGACCGAGCGGGGGGCTACCAAGAGACCCAGTACTTC. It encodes CASSEADRAGGYQETQYF. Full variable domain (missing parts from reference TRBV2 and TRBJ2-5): EPEVTQTPSHQVTQMGQEVILRCVPISNHLYFYWYRQILGQKVEFLVSFYNNEISEKSEIFDDQFSVERPDGSNFTLKIRSTKLEDSAMYFCASSEADRAGGYQETQYFGPGTRLLVL.

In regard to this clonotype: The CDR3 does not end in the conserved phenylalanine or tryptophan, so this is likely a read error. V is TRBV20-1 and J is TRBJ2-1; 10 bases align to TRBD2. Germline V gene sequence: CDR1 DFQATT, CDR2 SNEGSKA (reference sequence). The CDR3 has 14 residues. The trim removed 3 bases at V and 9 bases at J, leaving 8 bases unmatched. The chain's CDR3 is CSARASGGAGEQFS. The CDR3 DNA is TGCAGTGCTAGGGCCAGCGGGGGGGCAGGTGAGCAGTTCTCC.

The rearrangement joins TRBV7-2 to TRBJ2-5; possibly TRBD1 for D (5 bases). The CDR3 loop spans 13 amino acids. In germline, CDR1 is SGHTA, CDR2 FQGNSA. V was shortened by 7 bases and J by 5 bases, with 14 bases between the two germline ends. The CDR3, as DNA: TGTGCCAGCAAAAGCTCTGGGGCGGAGACCCAGTACTTC. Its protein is CASKSSGAETQYF.

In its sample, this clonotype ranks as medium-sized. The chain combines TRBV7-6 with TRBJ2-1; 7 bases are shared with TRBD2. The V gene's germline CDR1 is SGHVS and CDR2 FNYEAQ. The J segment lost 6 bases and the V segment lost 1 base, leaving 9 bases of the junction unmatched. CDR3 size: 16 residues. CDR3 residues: CASSLGLLAEGNEQFF. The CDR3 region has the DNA TGTGCCAGCAGCTTAGGTCTCCTAGCGGAGGGCAATGAGCAGTTCTTC.

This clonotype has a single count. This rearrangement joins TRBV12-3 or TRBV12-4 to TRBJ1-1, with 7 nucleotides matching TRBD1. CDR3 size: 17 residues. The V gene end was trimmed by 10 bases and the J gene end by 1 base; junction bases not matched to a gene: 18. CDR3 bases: TGTGCCAACCCCAGTGAGAGGGGGCTTCCGGGGAACACTGAAGCTTTCTTT. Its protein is CANPSERGLPGNTEAFF.

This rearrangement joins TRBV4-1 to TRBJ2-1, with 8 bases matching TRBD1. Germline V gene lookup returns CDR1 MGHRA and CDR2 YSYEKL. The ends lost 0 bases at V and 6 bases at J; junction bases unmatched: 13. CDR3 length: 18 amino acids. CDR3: CASSQEWRTGWGLNEQFF. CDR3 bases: TGCGCCAGCAGCCAAGAATGGCGGACAGGGTGGGGCCTCAATGAGCAGTTCTTC.

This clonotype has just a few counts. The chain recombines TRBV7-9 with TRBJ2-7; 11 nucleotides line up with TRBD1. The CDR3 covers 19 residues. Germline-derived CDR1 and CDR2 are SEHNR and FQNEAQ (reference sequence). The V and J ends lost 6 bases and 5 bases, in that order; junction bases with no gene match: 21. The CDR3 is CASSLPEIPRTGGFDEQYF. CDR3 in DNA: TGTGCCAGCAGTTTACCCGAGATCCCAAGGACAGGGGGCTTCGACGAGCAGTACTTC.

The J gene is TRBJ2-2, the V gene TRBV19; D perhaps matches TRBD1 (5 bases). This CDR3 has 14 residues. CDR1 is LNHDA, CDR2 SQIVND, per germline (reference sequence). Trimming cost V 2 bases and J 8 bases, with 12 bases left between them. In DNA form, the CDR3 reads TGTGCCAGTAGTATAAGAGAGAGGACAGGGGAGCTGTTTTTT. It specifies CASSIRERTGELFF.

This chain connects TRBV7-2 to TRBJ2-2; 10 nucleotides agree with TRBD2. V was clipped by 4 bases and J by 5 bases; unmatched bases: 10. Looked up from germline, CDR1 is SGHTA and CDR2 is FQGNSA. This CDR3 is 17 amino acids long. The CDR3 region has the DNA TGTGCCAGCAGCTCTAGCGGGAGAGTTCAGAGGACCGGGGAGCTGTTTTTT. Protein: CASSSSGRVQRTGELFF.

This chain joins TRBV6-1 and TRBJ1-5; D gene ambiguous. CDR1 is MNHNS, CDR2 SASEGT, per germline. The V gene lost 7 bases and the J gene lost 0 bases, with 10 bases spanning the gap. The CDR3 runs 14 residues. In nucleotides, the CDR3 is TGTGCCAGCAATGAGGGTTATAGCAATCAGCCCCAGCATTTT. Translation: CASNEGYSNQPQHF.

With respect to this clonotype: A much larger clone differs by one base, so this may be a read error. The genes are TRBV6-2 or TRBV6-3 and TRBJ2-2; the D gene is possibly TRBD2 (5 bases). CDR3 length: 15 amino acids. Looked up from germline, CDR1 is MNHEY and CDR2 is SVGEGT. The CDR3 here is CASSTLNSNTGKLFF. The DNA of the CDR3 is TGTGCCAGCAGTACGCTCAATTCGAACACCGGGAAGCTGTTTTTT.

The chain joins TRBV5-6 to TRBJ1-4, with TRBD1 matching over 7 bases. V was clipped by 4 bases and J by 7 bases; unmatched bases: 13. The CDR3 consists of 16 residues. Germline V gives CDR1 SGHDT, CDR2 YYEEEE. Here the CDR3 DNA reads TGTGCCAGCAGCCGGAAAGACAGGGCTCTAGGTGAAAAACTGTTTTTT. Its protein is CASSRKDRALGEKLFF. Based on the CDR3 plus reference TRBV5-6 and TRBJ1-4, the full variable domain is DAGVTQSPTHLIKTRGQQVTLRCSPKSGHDTVSWYQQALGQGPQFIFQYYEEEERQRGNFPDRFSGHQFPNYSSELNVNALLLGDSALYLCASSRKDRALGEKLFFGSGTQLSVL.

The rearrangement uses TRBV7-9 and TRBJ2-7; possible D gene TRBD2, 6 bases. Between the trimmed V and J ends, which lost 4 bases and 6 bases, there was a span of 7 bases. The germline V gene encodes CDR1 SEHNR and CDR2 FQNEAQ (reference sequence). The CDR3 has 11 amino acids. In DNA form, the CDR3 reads TGTGCCAGCAGCTATAGCGGCGAGCAGTACTTC. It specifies CASSYSGEQYF.

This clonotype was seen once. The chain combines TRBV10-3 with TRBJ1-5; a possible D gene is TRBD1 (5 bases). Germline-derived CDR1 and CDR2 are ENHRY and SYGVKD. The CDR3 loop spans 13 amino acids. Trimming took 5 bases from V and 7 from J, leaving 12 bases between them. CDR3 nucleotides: TGTGCCATCAGTACTACAGGTGAGCAGCCCCAGCATTTT. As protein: CAISTTGEQPQHF.

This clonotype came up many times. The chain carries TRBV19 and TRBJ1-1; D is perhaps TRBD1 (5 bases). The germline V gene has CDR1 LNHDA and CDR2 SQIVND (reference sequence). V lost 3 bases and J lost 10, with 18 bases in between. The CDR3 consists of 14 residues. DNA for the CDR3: TGTGCCAGTAGTATCCGCCCCCCGGGGGGAGCAGCTTTCTTT. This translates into CASSIRPPGGAAFF.

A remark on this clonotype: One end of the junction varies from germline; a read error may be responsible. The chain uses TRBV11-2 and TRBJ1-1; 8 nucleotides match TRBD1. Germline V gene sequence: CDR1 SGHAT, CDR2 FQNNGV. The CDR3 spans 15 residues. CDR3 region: CVSSLTGGADTEAFF. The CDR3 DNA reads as TGTGTCAGCAGCTTAACAGGGGGTGCGGACACTGAAGCTTTCTTT.

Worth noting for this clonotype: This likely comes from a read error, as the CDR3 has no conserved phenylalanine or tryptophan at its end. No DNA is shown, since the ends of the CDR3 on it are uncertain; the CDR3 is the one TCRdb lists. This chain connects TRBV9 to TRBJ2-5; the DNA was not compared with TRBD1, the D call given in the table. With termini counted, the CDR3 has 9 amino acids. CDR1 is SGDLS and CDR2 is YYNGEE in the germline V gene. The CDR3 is CASQETGRV.

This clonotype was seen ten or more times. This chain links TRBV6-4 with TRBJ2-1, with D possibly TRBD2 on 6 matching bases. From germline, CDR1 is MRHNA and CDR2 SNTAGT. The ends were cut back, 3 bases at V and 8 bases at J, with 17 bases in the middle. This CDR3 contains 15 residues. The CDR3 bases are TGTGCCAGCAGTGAGGAGGGAGAGGGCCCCTATGAGCAGTTCTTC. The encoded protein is CASSEEGEGPYEQFF.

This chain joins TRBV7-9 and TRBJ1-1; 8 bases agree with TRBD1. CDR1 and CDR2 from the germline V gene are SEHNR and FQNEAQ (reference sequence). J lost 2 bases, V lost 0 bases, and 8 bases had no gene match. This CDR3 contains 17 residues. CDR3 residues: CASSLAGRGQGNTEAFF. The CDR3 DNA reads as TGTGCCAGCAGCTTAGCAGGCAGGGGGCAAGGAAACACTGAAGCTTTCTTT.

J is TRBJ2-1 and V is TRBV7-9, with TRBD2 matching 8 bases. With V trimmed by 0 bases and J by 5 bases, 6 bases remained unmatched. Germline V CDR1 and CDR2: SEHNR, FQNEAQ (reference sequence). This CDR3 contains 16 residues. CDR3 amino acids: CASSLAFSGKDNEQFF. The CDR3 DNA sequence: TGTGCCAGCAGCTTAGCGTTTAGCGGGAAGGACAATGAGCAGTTCTTC.

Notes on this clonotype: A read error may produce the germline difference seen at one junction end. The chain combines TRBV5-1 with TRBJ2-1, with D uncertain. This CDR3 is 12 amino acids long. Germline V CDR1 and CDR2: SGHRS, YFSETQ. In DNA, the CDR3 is TGTGCCAGCAGCCTTGTATCGGGTGAGCAGTTCTTC. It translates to CASSLVSGEQFF.